This TCR beta chain was captured in a study of shared clonotypes between healthy human individuals. Notes on the study in general: Only blood underwent sampling, and tissue repertoires likely differ.

The CDR3 spans 14 residues. V was pared by 0 bases and J by 7 bases, with 13 bases between. Germline assignment: CDR1 SGHDN and CDR2 FVKESK. In regard to this clone: The antigen remains undetermined.

Generated by immunoSEQ multiplex PCR, the TCRdb table keeps only in-frame clones and is missing some. The sample gives some 1,600,000 clones, approximately 98% of which show up once; roughly 0.4% is in the top ten. The sample comprised naive CD4+ T cells sorted from blood. Regarding subset: CD45RA+ positively selected. V and J are TRBV14 and TRBJ2-7; maybe TRBD2 (5 bases). The sequence came from a man aged 25-40 years in good health. CDR3 nucleotides: TGTGCCAGCAGCCAAGAGGACTGGGGAAATGAGCAGTACTTC. Residues: CASSQEDWGNEQYF. Full variable domain (remainder filled in from reference TRBV14 and TRBJ2-7): EAGVTQFPSHSVIEKGQTVTLRCDPISGHDNLYWYRRVMGKEIKFLLHFVKESKQDESGMPNNRFLAERTGGTYSTLKVQPAELEDSGVYFCASSQEDWGNEQYFGPGTRLTVT.